Sequencing of this T cell receptor beta chain was carried out in a study of T cell changes during pregnancy in multiple sclerosis. The repertoire was sequenced with immunoSEQ multiplex PCR; TCRdb's copy has only in-frame clones and lacks some. The sample shows about 40,000 clones, under 95% of them seen only once. There are a few counts of this clone. This material consisted of CD8+ T cells from peripheral blood mononuclear cells, taken in the first trimester of pregnancy. The source is a female donor with multiple sclerosis, enrolled in a pregnancy study.

This CDR3 is CASSWAGDTEAFF. CDR3 sequence (DNA): TGCGCCAGCAGCTGGGCGGGAGACACTGAAGCTTTCTTT. This chain uses TRBV5-1 with TRBJ1-1; the D is unclear. The CDR3 is 13 amino acids. Trimming removed 3 bases from V and 3 bases from J, with 9 bases in between. Germline loops: CDR1 SGHRS, CDR2 YFSETQ.